The 9 T cell receptor beta chains given below trace back to one sample, sequenced in a study of shared clonotypes between healthy human individuals. Here immunoSEQ multiplex PCR was the method, and the copy in TCRdb shows in-frame clones only, minus some. The table records about 380,000 clones, about 97% of them present only once. Source material: memory CD8+ T cells sorted from blood. Subset meaning: CD45RO+ cells pooled with CCR7-negative TemRA cells. Receptors originate from a man younger than 45 in good health.

The rearrangement links TRBV6-6 to TRBJ2-1, with TRBD2 matching over 14 bases. The V gene end was trimmed by 5 bases and the J gene end by 7 bases; junction bases not matched to a gene: 7. This CDR3 is 16 amino acids long. The germline gives CDR1 MNHNY, CDR2 SVGAGI (reference sequence). The CDR3 bases are TGTGCCAGCAGTACTCCGGGACTAGCGGGAGTAAATGAGCAGTTCTTC. Translated, it gives CASSTPGLAGVNEQFF.

This chain uses TRBV18 with TRBJ1-1, with TRBD1 matching over 9 bases. Germline V CDR1 and CDR2: KGHSH, LQKENI. V dropped 3 bases and J dropped 4; count of bases not matched to a gene: 6. The length of the CDR3 is 15 residues. CDR3 loop: CASSPGTGSPTEAFF. CDR3 coding DNA: TGTGCCAGCTCACCCGGGACAGGGAGCCCCACTGAAGCTTTCTTT.

The V gene is TRBV5-4, the J gene TRBJ1-4, with a weak D call TRBD1 (6 bases). CDR1 SGHNT and CDR2 YYREEE come from the germline V gene (reference sequence). The V gene lost 3 bases and the J gene lost 4 bases, with 10 bases spanning the gap. The CDR3 loop spans 14 amino acids. For the CDR3, the DNA is TGTGCCAGCAGCTCCCGGGACAATAATGAAAAACTGTTTTTT. Translation gives CASSSRDNNEKLFF.

The V call is TRBV15, the J call TRBJ2-7; 7 bases agree with TRBD2. The CDR3 spans 13 residues. V dropped 5 bases and J dropped 3; count of bases not matched to a gene: 4. CDR1 is LNHNV and CDR2 is YYDKDF in the germline V gene (reference sequence). For the CDR3, the DNA is TGTGCCACCAGCGCCCAGCGGGGCTACGAGCAGTACTTC. Its translation: CATSAQRGYEQYF. The full variable domain, rest sourced from reference TRBV15 and TRBJ2-7, is DAMVIQNPRYQVTQFGKPVTLSCSQTLNHNVMYWYQQKSSQAPKLLFHYYDKDFNNEADTPDNFQSRRPNTSFCFLDIRSPGLGDTAMYLCATSAQRGYEQYFGPGTRLTVT.

The chain combines TRBV11-3 with TRBJ2-7; D remains unclear. The V end lost 3 bases, the J end lost 0 bases, and 6 bases lay between the germline ends. The CDR3 is made up of 13 amino acids. In germline, CDR1 is SGHNT, CDR2 YENEEA. The CDR3 sequence is CASSFGSSYEQYF. The CDR3 DNA reads as TGTGCCAGCAGCTTCGGCAGCTCCTACGAGCAGTACTTC.

The gene calls are TRBV10-3 and TRBJ2-3; 8 bases fit TRBD2. The CDR3 sequence is 16 residues long. The V segment lost 5 bases and the J segment 2 bases; nucleotides outside the gene matches: 9. Germline CDR1 reads ENHRY; CDR2 reads SYGVKD. The CDR3 DNA is TGTGCCATCAGTCCCGCGGGGGGTGCTCCCACAGATACGCAGTATTTT. This translates into CAISPAGGAPTDTQYF.

V gene TRBV5-1 combines with J gene TRBJ2-2, with a possible D match to TRBD2 (5 bases). The CDR3 is 14 amino acids. Per germline, CDR1 SGHRS and CDR2 YFSETQ. The V gene lost 4 bases and the J gene lost 1 base, with 8 bases spanning the gap. This CDR3 is CASSTSGNTGELFF. The CDR3 DNA follows: TGCGCCAGCAGCACAAGCGGGAACACCGGGGAGCTGTTTTTT.

This sequence joins TRBV27 and TRBJ1-2; D may be TRBD1 (5 bases). The CDR3 has 15 amino acids. Germline-derived CDR1 and CDR2 are MNHEY and SMNVEV (reference sequence). V lost 3 bases to trimming and J lost 0 bases, with 11 bases between them. The chain's CDR3 is CASSLTELANYGYTF. DNA of the CDR3: TGTGCCAGCAGTTTGACAGAGTTAGCTAACTATGGCTACACCTTC.

This clone has more than one count but fewer than ten. V and J are TRBV19 and TRBJ2-7; TRBD2 matches 7 bases. V was clipped by 2 bases and J by 5 bases; unmatched bases: 9. CDR1 and CDR2 (germline): LNHDA, SQIVND (reference sequence). The CDR3 has 15 residues. The CDR3 reads CASSIRGRERDEQYF. The CDR3 DNA follows: TGTGCCAGTAGTATACGTGGGCGGGAGAGGGACGAGCAGTACTTC. The full variable domain, in which reference TRBV19 and TRBJ2-7 provide the parts outside the CDR3, is DGGITQSPKYLFRKEGQNVTLSCEQNLNHDAMYWYRQDPGQGLRLIYYSQIVNDFQKGDIAEGYSVSREKKESFPLTVTSAQKNPTAFYLCASSIRGRERDEQYFGPGTRLTVT.